This T cell receptor (beta chain) was captured by sequencing in a study of blood T cells in healthy people across ages. The length of the CDR3 is 17 residues. Next came a second PCR, run for about 7 to 12 cycles, which used a sample-barcoded 5' primer along with a J-beta primer mix. Tagging of each cDNA molecule was performed by a template-switch adaptor with 12 random nucleotides. MiXCR, run by TCRdb on the 5' RACE reads, gives a single entry per CDR3 protein. The sample carries about 750,000 distinct CDR3 sequences, about 55% recorded once. Sequencing used blood. The chain combines TRBV21-1 with TRBJ2-1; TRBD2, as called in the table, went unchecked against the DNA. TRBV21-1 is reported as a pseudogene. This TCR was recovered from an elderly man in good health. The CDR3 coding sequence is TGTGCCAGCAGCAAAGGTGGGGAGGGGTTCTCCTACAATGAGCAGTTCTTC. Protein product: CASSKGGEGFSYNEQFF.